The source of this T cell receptor (beta chain) is a study of cytomegalovirus exposure and HLA in healthy donors. For this clone: Its antigen is unknown.

In the PCR, 60 Vbeta and 13 Jbeta primers were used. TCRdb's table, derived via immunoSEQ multiplex PCR, lists solely in-frame clones and lacks some. This repertoire shows about 190,000 clones, approximately 75% found once; its top ten account for approximately 4.8%. Study-wide results and caveats: Analysis was carried out at a later point, and it linked a missense DCLRE1C variant to TCR beta V- and J-gene trimming.

With 2 bases removed from V and 4 bases from J, the gap between germline ends came to 5 bases. Germline CDR1 and CDR2: SGHNT and YYREEE (reference sequence). This CDR3 is built from 12 residues. What was sequenced was PBMCs. The chain recombines TRBV5-4 with TRBJ2-3, with D unresolved. The clonotype comes from a man younger than 45 in good health and CMV-seropositive. The CDR3 here is CASSFVADTQYF. CDR3 nucleotide sequence: TGTGCCAGCAGCTTTGTCGCAGATACGCAGTATTTT.